The 20 T cell receptor beta chains reported below all come from one sample, sequenced in a study of blood T cells in healthy people across ages. Next came a second PCR, run for about 7 to 11 cycles, which used a sample-barcoded 5' primer along with a J-beta primer mix. Via MiXCR, TCRdb re-called the 5' RACE reads, giving one row per CDR3 protein. The top ten clones hold more than 25% of a sample with approximately 800,000 distinct CDR3 sequences, 56% of them seen once. The material sequenced was blood. These receptors were obtained from a man aged 40-55 years in good health.

The V and J genes are TRBV7-8 and TRBJ1-2, with 7 bases identical to TRBD1. Germline lookup yields CDR1 SGHVS and CDR2 FQNEAQ. V was pared by 5 bases and J by 5 bases, with 17 bases of the junction left unmatched. This CDR3 has 17 amino acids. The CDR3 loop is CASSHAVGQSRWYGYTF. In nucleotides, the CDR3 is TGTGCCAGCAGCCATGCCGTGGGACAGTCGCGGTGGTATGGCTACACCTTC.

The chain has TRBV5-6 and TRBJ2-3, with 8 positions matching TRBD1. Germline loops: CDR1 SGHDT, CDR2 YYEEEE. The CDR3 length is 16 residues. Trimming took 0 bases from V and 2 from J; bases not matched to a gene: 5. As DNA, the CDR3 is TGTGCCAGCAGCTTGGGGGCGACAGGGGCCACAGATACGCAGTATTTT. It codes for CASSLGATGATDTQYF.

This chain uses TRBV5-1 with TRBJ2-5; possibly TRBD2 for D (5 bases). V gave up 0 bases and J gave up 5 bases, with 17 bases separating them. This CDR3 is 16 amino acids long. Germline V gives CDR1 SGHRS, CDR2 YFSETQ. DNA for the CDR3: TGCGCCAGCAGCTTGGGCTTTGGCCGGGGAATGGAGACCCAGTACTTC. This encodes CASSLGFGRGMETQYF.

There are many counts of this clonotype. The chain employs TRBV7-3 and TRBJ2-1, with 7 bases aligning to TRBD1. Germline CDR1 reads SGHTA; CDR2 reads FQGTGA. The CDR3 runs to 15 residues. J was trimmed by 3 bases and V by 5 bases; bases with no gene match: 7. DNA of the CDR3: TGTGCCAGCAGCCCCACAGGGGCGGGCTACAATGAGCAGTTCTTC. This translates into CASSPTGAGYNEQFF.

The chain links TRBV7-3 to TRBJ2-5; no firm D call. The length of the CDR3 is 14 residues. Germline V lookup: CDR1 SGHTA, CDR2 FQGTGA. Trimming left V 5 bases short and J 5 bases short, with 15 bases between. CDR3 protein: CASSLVGRVETQYF. The CDR3 DNA sequence: TGTGCCAGCAGCCTCGTGGGCCGTGTGGAGACCCAGTACTTC.

This clonotype was observed a single time. The chain recombines TRBV28 with TRBJ2-3; 8 bases match TRBD2. V lost 8 bases, J lost 6 bases, and 10 bases stayed unmatched. This CDR3 is 14 amino acids long. The germline CDR1 and CDR2 sequences are MDHEN and SYDVKM. The CDR3 here is CASGSGGVRDTQYF. The CDR3 DNA reads TGTGCCAGCGGGAGCGGGGGAGTAAGGGATACGCAGTATTTT.

CDR3 sequence: CASSFVGTGGEDTQYF. DNA for the CDR3: TGTGCCAGCAGTTTTGTGGGGACGGGAGGTGAAGATACGCAGTATTTT. This sequence joins TRBV28 and TRBJ2-3; 7 nucleotides match TRBD2. The germline V gene encodes CDR1 MDHEN and CDR2 SYDVKM. The CDR3 has 16 amino acids. Trimming cost V 3 bases and J 5 bases; bases outside gene matches: 11.

The CDR3 coding sequence is TGCAGTGCTAGGGACAGGGGGCTCCGTGAGCAGTACTTC. Translated, it gives CSARDRGLREQYF. This chain joins TRBV20-1 and TRBJ2-7; 11 positions match TRBD1. The CDR3 has 13 residues. V lost 3 bases and J lost 7; bases outside the gene matches: 5. The V gene's germline CDR1 is DFQATT and CDR2 SNEGSKA (reference sequence).

This clonotype has a handful of counts. V gene TRBV3-1 combines with J gene TRBJ2-3, with TRBD2 matching over 10 bases. Germline V gene data show CDR1 as LGHDT and CDR2 as YNNKEL (reference sequence). Trimming cost V 0 bases and J 5 bases; bases outside gene matches: 8. The CDR3 sequence is 17 residues long. The CDR3 region is CASSQDAAGGPRDTQYF. The CDR3 bases are TGTGCCAGCAGCCAAGATGCAGCGGGGGGGCCTCGAGATACGCAGTATTTT.

V is TRBV7-8 and J is TRBJ2-1; D gene unclear. This CDR3 has 13 amino acids. V lost 4 bases to trimming and J lost 5 bases, with 9 bases between them. Germline V lookup: CDR1 SGHVS, CDR2 FQNEAQ. The CDR3 is CASSYNRNNEQFF. The CDR3 nucleotides are TGTGCCAGCAGCTATAATAGGAACAATGAGCAGTTCTTC.

This clonotype has more than one count but fewer than ten. The rearrangement joins TRBV20-1 to TRBJ2-5, with no clear D. The end of the DNA fits TRBJ2-7 better, so the J call may be wrong. Looked up from germline, CDR1 is DFQATT and CDR2 is SNEGSKA (reference sequence). The CDR3 covers 14 residues. CDR3 bases: TGCAGTGCTGGAATATGGTACAATAAGGACGAGCAGTACTTC. Translation: CSAGIWYNKDEQYF.

The chain uses TRBV27 and TRBJ2-1; 12 bases align to TRBD2. V lost 6 bases, J lost 1 base, and 4 bases stayed unmatched. This CDR3 region has 16 residues. Looked up from germline, CDR1 is MNHEY and CDR2 is SMNVEV (reference sequence). CDR3 protein: CASRELAGGSYNEQFF. CDR3 bases: TGTGCCAGCAGGGAGCTAGCGGGAGGGTCCTACAATGAGCAGTTCTTC.

The V gene is TRBV28, the J gene TRBJ2-2; 11 positions match TRBD2. V lost 10 bases and J lost 8; bases outside the gene matches: 6. The length of the CDR3 is 13 residues. The germline V gene has CDR1 MDHEN and CDR2 SYDVKM. CDR3 in amino acids: CATRRLAGGELFF. The CDR3 DNA is TGTGCCACCCGAAGACTAGCGGGGGGGGAGCTGTTTTTT.

This clonotype was detected a few times. This rearrangement joins TRBV11-2 to TRBJ2-1; the match to TRBD2 covers 7 bases. V gave up 1 base and J gave up 5 bases; unmatched junction bases: 5. The CDR3 is 15 amino acids. Germline V gene lookup returns CDR1 SGHAT and CDR2 FQNNGV. Here the CDR3 DNA reads TGTGCCAGCAGCTTAGCGGGAGGAAAACACAATGAGCAGTTCTTC. It translates to CASSLAGGKHNEQFF.

V and J are TRBV5-1 and TRBJ2-3, with 7 bases aligning to TRBD1. Germline CDR1 reads SGHRS; CDR2 reads YFSETQ. V was clipped by 2 bases and J by 4 bases; unmatched bases: 7. The CDR3 has 15 amino acids. This chain's CDR3 is CASSFEGQNSDTQYF. CDR3 DNA: TGCGCCAGCAGCTTCGAGGGACAGAACTCAGATACGCAGTATTTT.

The table lists this clonotype with many counts. The chain combines TRBV4-2 with TRBJ2-3; TRBD1 agrees at 7 bases. This CDR3 comprises 14 residues. Germline V gene data show CDR1 as LGHNA and CDR2 as YNFKEQ. Trimming took 8 bases from V and 3 from J; bases not matched to a gene: 8. The CDR3 sequence: CASAPGQRTDTQYF. The CDR3 coding sequence is TGTGCCAGCGCGCCGGGACAGAGGACAGATACGCAGTATTTT.

The genes are TRBV20-1 and TRBJ1-2; 9 nucleotides align to TRBD1. Per germline, CDR1 DFQATT and CDR2 SNEGSKA (reference sequence). Trimming removed 6 bases from V and 4 bases from J; junction bases left unmatched: 9. The CDR3 contains 14 residues. The CDR3 loop reads CSAGTTGGSYGYTF. CDR3 in DNA: TGCAGTGCCGGGACCACAGGGGGCAGCTATGGCTACACCTTC.

V is TRBV4-2 and J is TRBJ2-1, with 9 bases matching TRBD2. The J call is in doubt because the DNA end fits TRBJ2-7 better. CDR3 length: 17 residues. CDR1 and CDR2 (germline): LGHNA, YNFKEQ. The CDR3 sequence: CASSQSLSGSSYNEQYF. The CDR3 bases are TGTGCCAGCAGCCAATCCCTTAGCGGGAGCTCCTACAATGAGCAGTACTTC.

The chain uses TRBV10-3 and TRBJ1-6; D unresolved. Trimming removed 0 bases from V and 7 bases from J, with 10 bases in between. This CDR3 comprises 15 residues. Per germline, CDR1 ENHRY and CDR2 SYGVKD. Here the CDR3 DNA reads TGTGCCATCAGTGAGTCCGGGCAAAAGAATTCACCCCTCCACTTT. This sequence encodes CAISESGQKNSPLHF.

The V call is TRBV2, the J call TRBJ2-5, with 11 bases that match TRBD2. V dropped 6 bases and J dropped 0; count of bases not matched to a gene: 6. Germline V gene lookup returns CDR1 SNHLY and CDR2 FYNNEI. This CDR3 spans 16 amino acids. For the CDR3, the DNA is TGTGCCAGCAGAGCCGGGACTAGCGGACACCAAGAGACCCAGTACTTC. This codes for CASRAGTSGHQETQYF.